The 24 T cell receptor beta chains reported below all come from one sample, sequenced in a study of blood T cells in healthy people across ages. The second PCR ran about 7 to 12 cycles with a sample-barcoded 5' primer and J-beta primers. Using its own MiXCR run on the 5' RACE reads, TCRdb lists one record per CDR3 protein. Among approximately 800,000 distinct CDR3 sequences listed, roughly 50% were seen once. The sequencing sample was made of blood. The origin of the receptors is a middle-aged man in good health.

The chain combines TRBV7-9 with TRBJ2-7; either TRBD1 or TRBD2 may fit D (5 bases each). The germline V gene encodes CDR1 SEHNR and CDR2 FQNEAQ (reference sequence). Trimming removed 5 bases at V and 10 bases at J, with 21 bases between. The CDR3 has 14 amino acids. This chain's CDR3 is CASSLPGTHWAQYF. CDR3 DNA: TGTGCCAGCAGCCTTCCAGGGACCCACTGGGCCCAGTACTTC.

This clonotype was detected only a few times. V is TRBV2 and J is TRBJ1-5; TRBD1 matches 9 bases. Germline CDR1 is SNHLY and CDR2 is FYNNEI. The CDR3 totals 15 residues. V lost 5 bases, J lost 1 base, and 3 bases stayed unmatched. CDR3 protein: CASSPGQGSNQPQHF. In DNA, the CDR3 is TGTGCCAGCAGTCCGGGACAGGGCAGCAATCAGCCCCAGCATTTT.

The V and J genes are TRBV28 and TRBJ2-7, with a tentative D call TRBD1 (7 bases). V was pared by 6 bases and J by 0 bases, with 15 bases between. This CDR3 region has 15 residues. CDR1 and CDR2 (germline): MDHEN, SYDVKM. The CDR3 DNA follows: TGTGCCAGCAGCCCCGCGGGACAGAGCTCCTACGAGCAGTACTTC. As protein: CASSPAGQSSYEQYF.

The chain uses TRBV11-2 and TRBJ2-3; D call uncertain. V shed 0 bases and J shed 6 bases, with 7 bases lying between them. Germline CDR1 is SGHAT and CDR2 is FQNNGV. The CDR3 spans 13 residues. The CDR3 DNA reads TGTGCCAGCAGCTTAGAACTTGTTGATACGCAGTATTTT. Its protein product is CASSLELVDTQYF.

The rearrangement joins TRBV20-1 to TRBJ1-4, with TRBD1 as a possible D gene (6 bases). The CDR3 loop spans 16 amino acids. V gave up 4 bases and J gave up 2 bases, with 17 bases separating them. CDR1 is DFQATT, CDR2 SNEGSKA, per germline (reference sequence). CDR3 sequence: CSATGRYGGTNEKLFF. The CDR3 DNA reads as TGCAGTGCTACGGGACGCTACGGGGGCACTAATGAAAAACTGTTTTTT.

The chain couples TRBV7-2 to TRBJ1-2, with a weak D call TRBD1 (5 bases). CDR1 and CDR2 (germline): SGHTA, FQGNSA. Between the trimmed V and J ends, which lost 1 base and 0 bases, there was a span of 18 bases. The CDR3 consists of 18 residues. CDR3 bases: TGTGCCAGCAGCTTAGGAGTTACGACAGCCTCTTCTAACTATGGCTACACCTTC. Its protein product is CASSLGVTTASSNYGYTF.

This chain connects TRBV7-9 to TRBJ2-1; no clear D gene. The germline V gene has CDR1 SEHNR and CDR2 FQNEAQ (reference sequence). V lost 8 bases to trimming and J lost 5 bases, with 13 bases between them. This CDR3 contains 13 residues. CDR3 residues: CASRLIRDNEQFF. DNA of the CDR3: TGTGCCAGCCGTCTCATTCGCGACAATGAGCAGTTCTTC.

Only a few counts were recorded for this clonotype. The V gene is TRBV5-4, the J gene TRBJ2-7, with D perhaps given as TRBD1 or TRBD2 (5 bases each). Germline V lookup: CDR1 SGHNT, CDR2 YYREEE (reference sequence). This CDR3 is built from 12 residues. Trimming took 2 bases from V and 12 from J, leaving 15 bases between them. The CDR3 reads CASSFPRGLWYF. For the CDR3, the DNA is TGTGCCAGCAGCTTTCCTCGGGGCTTATGGTACTTC.

The chain joins TRBV7-2 to TRBJ2-3, with TRBD2 as a possible D gene (6 bases). Germline values: CDR1 SGHTA, CDR2 FQGNSA. The CDR3 is made up of 16 amino acids. The V gene lost 5 bases and the J gene lost 2 bases, with 17 bases spanning the gap. CDR3 in DNA: TGTGCCAGCAGCCCCGGGACTGCTCTGAACACAGATACGCAGTATTTT. It yields the protein CASSPGTALNTDTQYF. Filled out from reference TRBV7-2 and TRBJ2-3, the complete variable domain reads GAGVSQSPSNKVTEKGKDVELRCDPISGHTALYWYRQSLGQGLEFLIYFQGNSAPDKSGLPSDRFSAERTGGSVSTLTIQRTQQEDSAVYLCASSPGTALNTDTQYFGPGTRLTVL.

A remark on this clonotype: Just one base apart from a much larger clone, this may be a read error. CDR3 coding DNA: TGTGTCAGCAGTTCCCAATTAGGGACCAGGACTGAAGCTTTCTTT. Amino acids: CVSSSQLGTRTEAFF. This chain links TRBV28 with TRBJ1-1, with D perhaps TRBD1 (5 bases). Germline loops: CDR1 MDHEN, CDR2 SYDVKM. The CDR3 contains 15 residues.

As to this clonotype: The junction and the germline gene differ at one end; a read error may be behind it. The V and J genes are TRBV5-1 and TRBJ2-6, with a tentative D call TRBD1 (5 bases). The CDR3 extends over 16 amino acids. CDR1 and CDR2 (germline): SGHRS, YFSETQ. This CDR3 reads CASSLAVDSGANALTF. CDR3 nucleotides: TGCGCCAGCAGCTTGGCCGTGGATTCTGGGGCCAACGCCCTGACTTTC.

This clonotype turned up a few times. This sequence joins TRBV12-3 or TRBV12-4 and TRBJ1-1, with 9 positions matching TRBD1. The CDR3 has 15 residues. V trimming: 7 bases; J trimming: 1 base; junction bases outside the gene matches: 7. As DNA, the CDR3 is TGTGCCAGCACCGCCGGGACAGGGCCGAACACTGAAGCTTTCTTT. This translates into CASTAGTGPNTEAFF.

The gene calls are TRBV27 and TRBJ2-1, with 8 bases lining up with TRBD2. This CDR3 region has 14 residues. V shed 8 bases and J 4 bases; nucleotides not matched to a gene: 7. The germline gives CDR1 MNHEY, CDR2 SMNVEV (reference sequence). The CDR3 DNA reads TGTGCCAGCGGGGAACGGGGGGGGTACAATGAGCAGTTCTTC. Translating it yields CASGERGGYNEQFF.

This clonotype showed up just a few times. CDR3 sequence reads: CASSYEDRPTDGYTF. The CDR3 bases are TGTGCCAGCAGTTATGAGGACAGGCCAACTGATGGCTACACCTTC. The J gene is TRBJ1-2, the V gene TRBV6-5; 7 nucleotides agree with TRBD1. Germline V CDR1 and CDR2: MNHEY, SVGAGI. CDR3 length equals 15 residues. V lost 3 bases, J lost 6 bases, and 10 bases stayed unmatched.

This clonotype was recorded once. V and J are TRBV27 and TRBJ2-7, with 7 nucleotides matching TRBD2. The better agreement between TRBJ2-5 and the DNA end casts doubt on the J call. This CDR3 has 15 amino acids. Germline-derived CDR1 and CDR2 are MNHEY and SMNVEV (reference sequence). The CDR3 DNA is TGTGCCAGCAGTTTAATGGGGAGCGGGGAAGAGACCCAGTACTTC. Translating gives CASSLMGSGEETQYF.

The chain employs TRBV7-2 and TRBJ2-7, with 13 bases that match TRBD2. In germline, CDR1 is SGHTA, CDR2 FQGNSA. The CDR3 sequence is 15 residues long. Germline trimming cut 5 bases from V and 3 bases from J; bases unmatched to any gene: 4. In DNA form, the CDR3 reads TGTGCCAGCAGCCGGACTAGCGGGAGTCACTACGAGCAGTACTTC. As protein: CASSRTSGSHYEQYF.

This sequence joins TRBV4-2 and TRBJ2-7; D may match TRBD1 or TRBD2 (5 bases each). Trimming removed 5 bases from V and 2 bases from J, with 16 bases in between. CDR3 length: 15 residues. CDR1 and CDR2 (germline): LGHNA, YNFKEQ. The CDR3 sequence is CASSFRGEQAYEQYF. Here the CDR3 DNA reads TGTGCCAGCAGCTTCCGGGGCGAACAGGCCTACGAGCAGTACTTC.

The gene calls are TRBV10-3 and TRBJ2-7; 10 bases agree with TRBD1. The germline CDR1 and CDR2 sequences are ENHRY and SYGVKD. Trimming took 0 bases from V and 2 from J; bases not matched to a gene: 10. There are 18 residues in the CDR3. The CDR3 region has the DNA TGTGCCATCAGTGAGTCCATCCCGGGACAGGGGTTTCCCTACGAGCAGTACTTC. Residues: CAISESIPGQGFPYEQYF.

The chain couples TRBV20-1 to TRBJ2-5, with D possibly matching TRBD2 (5 bases). Germline loops: CDR1 DFQATT, CDR2 SNEGSKA (reference sequence). Trimming left V 4 bases short and J 2 bases short, with 8 bases between. The CDR3 length is 12 residues. DNA of the CDR3: TGCAGTGCTATTTGGGAGCAAGAGACCCAGTACTTC. Residues: CSAIWEQETQYF.

The chain carries TRBV6-5 and TRBJ1-2, with TRBD1 as a possible D gene (5 bases). In germline, CDR1 is MNHEY, CDR2 SVGAGI. V was pared by 8 bases and J by 4 bases, with 14 bases between. The CDR3 runs to 13 residues. The CDR3 region has the DNA TGTGCCAGCGCAAGCCCCGGGGGCTATGGCTACACCTTC. This gives the protein CASASPGGYGYTF.

The rearrangement links TRBV29-1 to TRBJ1-4; D ambiguous. There are 13 residues in the CDR3. Deletions cut 2 bases from V and 8 bases from J, with 12 bases between. Germline CDR1 SQVTM, CDR2 ANQGSEA. CDR3 nucleotides: TGCAGCGTTGAAATGCCATTAGGGGAAAAACTGTTTTTT. It specifies CSVEMPLGEKLFF.

The chain links TRBV11-2 to TRBJ2-1; D possibly matches TRBD1 or TRBD2 (6 bases each). The V gene lost 1 base and the J gene lost 12 bases, with 13 bases spanning the gap. Germline V gene sequence: CDR1 SGHAT, CDR2 FQNNGV. The CDR3 is 13 amino acids. The CDR3 DNA reads as TGTGCCAGCAGCTTAGTGTGGGGGGCTGGGCAGTTCTTC. Translated, it gives CASSLVWGAGQFF.

This sequence joins TRBV27 and TRBJ2-7; 12 bases fit TRBD2. CDR3 length: 16 amino acids. After removal of 2 bases from V and 9 bases from J, the junction contained 11 bases not matched to a gene. Germline-derived CDR1 and CDR2 are MNHEY and SMNVEV (reference sequence). CDR3 region: CASSLRLAGVYHGQYF. In DNA form, the CDR3 reads TGTGCCAGCAGTTTACGACTAGCGGGAGTTTACCACGGGCAGTACTTC.

A few counts support this clonotype. The V call is TRBV6-6, the J call TRBJ2-7; TRBD2 might be the D (6 bases). Trimming removed 6 bases from V and 3 bases from J, with 15 bases in between. The CDR3 length is 14 residues. Per the germline V gene, CDR1 is MNHNY and CDR2 is SVGAGI (reference sequence). The CDR3 nucleotides read TGTGCCAGCAGAATGGGGGGAGTCTTCTACGAGCAGTACTTC. This codes for CASRMGGVFYEQYF.